Presented here are 10 T cell receptor beta chains from one specimen sequenced in a study of blood T cell repertoires in COVID-19. TCRdb keeps only in-frame clones here, not all; method: immunoSEQ multiplex PCR. The sample includes about 120,000 clones, 80% to 90% of them seen just once. Sequenced sample: peripheral blood. These receptors came from a human donor in a cohort sampled during active COVID-19.

This chain uses TRBV9 with TRBJ1-1; D gene ambiguous. The CDR3 is 13 residues long. Trimming stripped 3 bases from V and 1 base from J, with 7 bases between. Looked up from germline, CDR1 is SGDLS and CDR2 is YYNGEE. The CDR3 sequence: CASSERQNTEAFF. As DNA, the CDR3 is TGTGCCAGCAGCGAAAGACAGAACACTGAAGCTTTCTTT.

The V gene is TRBV10-3, the J gene TRBJ1-1; TRBD1 might be the D (6 bases). The CDR3 is 16 residues long. Germline values: CDR1 ENHRY, CDR2 SYGVKD. Trimming took 4 bases from V and 0 from J, leaving 15 bases between them. CDR3 protein: CAISAQNTGMNTEAFF. The CDR3 nucleotides read TGTGCCATCAGTGCGCAAAATACAGGGATGAACACTGAAGCTTTCTTT.

V usage is TRBV10-3 and J usage is TRBJ1-4, with 9 bases lining up with TRBD1. V trimming: 10 bases; J trimming: 8 bases; junction bases outside the gene matches: 20. This CDR3 comprises 17 residues. The germline gives CDR1 ENHRY, CDR2 SYGVKD. This chain's CDR3 is CATRRGVGTGNGEKLFF. The CDR3 DNA reads TGTGCCACCCGGAGGGGTGTTGGGACAGGGAACGGAGAAAAACTGTTTTTT.

The chain joins TRBV15 to TRBJ2-2, with a tentative D call TRBD2 (7 bases). Germline CDR1 LNHNV, CDR2 YYDKDF (reference sequence). V shed 1 base and J shed 7 bases, with 19 bases lying between them. The CDR3 is made up of 17 amino acids. The CDR3 is CATSRGVGGPVGGELFF. For the CDR3, the DNA is TGTGCCACCAGCAGAGGAGTCGGGGGGCCGGTGGGCGGGGAGCTGTTTTTT.

The V and J genes are TRBV9 and TRBJ2-7; 8 nucleotides match TRBD1. V shed 3 bases and J 0 bases; nucleotides not matched to a gene: 2. CDR3 length: 14 amino acids. Looked up from germline, CDR1 is SGDLS and CDR2 is YYNGEE. CDR3 bases: TGTGCCAGCAGCGCCGACAGGGGCTCCTACGAGCAGTACTTC. This gives the protein CASSADRGSYEQYF.

The chain has TRBV5-6 and TRBJ1-2, with a weak D call TRBD1 (6 bases). Trimming took off 4 bases at V and 5 bases at J, with 15 bases between the two ends. This CDR3 has 14 amino acids. Germline values: CDR1 SGHDT, CDR2 YYEEEE. The CDR3 region has the DNA TGTGCCAGCAGCCAACAGGACAGCCGTTATGGCTACACCTTC. This translates into CASSQQDSRYGYTF.

This chain uses TRBV6-5 with TRBJ2-3; D is unresolved. The CDR3 loop spans 12 amino acids. V lost 6 bases and J lost 4, with 8 bases in between. The germline V gene has CDR1 MNHEY and CDR2 SVGAGI. Written as DNA, the CDR3 is TGTGCCAGCAGCAAGGAGCCAGATACGCAGTATTTT. It yields the protein CASSKEPDTQYF.

Only one count was recorded for this clone. The J gene is TRBJ1-2, the V gene TRBV7-2, with D perhaps matching TRBD1 (5 bases). Per the germline V gene, CDR1 is SGHTA and CDR2 is FQGNSA. The CDR3 covers 16 residues. V lost 1 base, J lost 3 bases, and 15 bases lay in between. CDR3 coding DNA: TGTGCCAGCAGCTTAGTCAGGGACTATCAGGACTATGGCTACACCTTC. This sequence encodes CASSLVRDYQDYGYTF.

The genes are TRBV13 and TRBJ2-5, with D maybe TRBD1 (5 bases). Trimming took 5 bases from V and 5 from J, leaving 24 bases between them. The V gene's germline CDR1 is PRHDT and CDR2 FYEKMQ (reference sequence). The CDR3 contains 17 residues. The CDR3 protein is CASSLGFTWGSEETQYF. CDR3 in DNA: TGTGCCAGCAGCCTTGGGTTTACTTGGGGCTCGGAGGAGACCCAGTACTTC.

This chain uses TRBV11-3 with TRBJ2-1, with TRBD2 matching 12 bases. The V gene's germline CDR1 is SGHNT and CDR2 YENEEA. V trimming: 3 bases; J trimming: 5 bases; junction bases outside the gene matches: 2. The CDR3 length is 15 residues. CDR3 bases: TGTGCCAGCAGCTTTGGACTAGCGGGGAACAATGAGCAGTTCTTC. This translates into CASSFGLAGNNEQFF.